The 16 T cell receptor beta chains below all came from one sample that was sequenced in a study of CD8 T cells in ankylosing spondylitis. TCRdb reprocessed the 5' RACE reads with MiXCR, giving one entry per CDR3 protein. Of about 130,000 distinct CDR3 sequences listed, roughly 7.3% are singletons. Sequenced input: blood, either unsorted or a sorted T cell fraction (not recorded which). These receptors were obtained from a male donor with ankylosing spondylitis or in good health (not recorded which).

There are many counts of this clonotype. The chain recombines TRBV20-1 with TRBJ1-1; 8 bases match TRBD1. The CDR3 length is 14 residues. Germline lookup yields CDR1 DFQATT and CDR2 SNEGSKA (reference sequence). Unmatched junction bases numbered 9, after V lost 2 bases and J lost 7 bases. CDR3 in amino acids: CSARPRGTGVEAFF. The CDR3 DNA is TGCAGTGCTAGACCCCGCGGGACAGGCGTTGAAGCTTTCTTT.

This clonotype was seen at least ten times. This chain connects TRBV18 to TRBJ1-2, with 7 bases fitting TRBD1. V dropped 5 bases and J dropped 3; count of bases not matched to a gene: 9. Germline lookup yields CDR1 KGHSH and CDR2 LQKENI. This CDR3 region has 15 residues. The CDR3 DNA reads TGTGCCAGCTCAGCGACCGTCGACAGGGACTATGGCTACACCTTC. Residues: CASSATVDRDYGYTF.

This clonotype was seen at least ten times. The V and J genes are TRBV5-1 and TRBJ2-1; TRBD1 matches 9 bases. V was clipped by 0 bases and J by 9 bases; unmatched bases: 10. This CDR3 is 16 amino acids long. From germline, CDR1 is SGHRS and CDR2 YFSETQ. CDR3 nucleotides: TGCGCCAGCAGCTTGGCCCGGGACAGGGTTTTAAGTGAGCAGTTCTTC. As protein: CASSLARDRVLSEQFF.

The sample holds a few counts of this clonotype. The rearrangement links TRBV18 to TRBJ1-5; a weak D match, TRBD1 (6 bases). The CDR3 extends over 16 amino acids. Trimming pared 4 bases from V and 6 bases from J, leaving 19 bases between. The germline CDR1 and CDR2 sequences are KGHSH and LQKENI. The CDR3 region has the DNA TGTGCCAGCTCACTGGACACGCCCGGGGGCGGTCAGCCCCAGCATTTT. Protein sequence: CASSLDTPGGGQPQHF.

J is TRBJ1-1 and V is TRBV28; the D is unclear. The V and J ends lost 2 bases and 0 bases respectively, with 16 bases between them. The CDR3 runs to 17 residues. CDR1 and CDR2 (germline): MDHEN, SYDVKM. CDR3 amino acids: CASSLESQRIMNTEAFF. The CDR3 coding sequence is TGTGCCAGCAGTTTAGAGTCCCAGCGGATCATGAACACTGAAGCTTTCTTT.

This clonotype occurred many times. The genes are TRBV20-1 and TRBJ1-1; D gene uncertain. Trimming pared 0 bases from V and 2 bases from J, leaving 16 bases between. The CDR3 totals 16 residues. The V gene's germline CDR1 is DFQATT and CDR2 SNEGSKA (reference sequence). CDR3 protein: CSAREREGLPNTEAFF. The CDR3 DNA reads as TGCAGTGCTAGAGAGAGAGAAGGCTTGCCTAACACTGAAGCTTTCTTT.

This clonotype was counted many times. The genes are TRBV2 and TRBJ2-7, with TRBD2 matching over 7 bases. Germline CDR1 SNHLY, CDR2 FYNNEI. The V and J ends lost 6 bases and 7 bases, in that order; junction bases with no gene match: 9. The CDR3 covers 13 residues. The CDR3 DNA follows: TGTGCCAGCAGGGGGGGGACTAAAGGAGAGCAGTACTTC. Amino acids: CASRGGTKGEQYF.

This clonotype was detected a few times. The V gene is TRBV20-1, the J gene TRBJ2-1; the D is unclear. Germline CDR1 DFQATT, CDR2 SNEGSKA (reference sequence). The V and J ends lost 2 bases and 5 bases respectively, with 16 bases between them. This CDR3 comprises 15 residues. In DNA form, the CDR3 reads TGCAGTGCTAGAAAAGGGTCCGGAGCCCACAATGAGCAGTTCTTC. As protein: CSARKGSGAHNEQFF.

This clonotype was detected many times. The chain recombines TRBV7-9 with TRBJ2-5, with TRBD1 as a possible D gene (5 bases). CDR1 is SEHNR and CDR2 is FQNEAQ in the germline V gene (reference sequence). The CDR3 is made up of 14 amino acids. V dropped 5 bases and J dropped 5 bases, with 15 bases sitting between them. The CDR3 protein is CASSRTVGLETQYF. The CDR3 DNA is TGTGCCAGCAGCCGAACGGTGGGGCTTGAGACCCAGTACTTC. Drawing the rest from reference TRBV7-9 and TRBJ2-5, the complete variable domain is DTGVSQNPRHKITKRGQNVTFRCDPISEHNRLYWYRQTLGQGPEFLTYFQNEAQLEKSRLLSDRFSAERPKGSFSTLEIQRTEQGDSAMYLCASSRTVGLETQYFGPGTRLLVL.

This chain links TRBV6-2 or TRBV6-3 with TRBJ2-5; 9 nucleotides line up with TRBD2. Germline lookup yields CDR1 MNHEY and CDR2 SVGEGT. The CDR3 extends over 11 amino acids. CDR3 in amino acids: CASGSRETQYF. The CDR3 DNA reads TGTGCTAGCGGGAGTAGGGAGACCCAGTACTTC.

This clonotype was picked up many times. The CDR3: CASSLDPTSGRERTDTQYF. The CDR3 nucleotides are TGTGCCAGCAGCTTAGATCCGACTAGCGGGAGAGAAAGAACAGATACGCAGTATTTT. The chain combines TRBV11-2 with TRBJ2-3, with 12 bases lining up with TRBD2. Germline values: CDR1 SGHAT, CDR2 FQNNGV. The ends lost 0 bases at V and 3 bases at J; junction bases unmatched: 10. There are 19 residues in the CDR3. Full variable domain (remainder filled in from reference TRBV11-2 and TRBJ2-3): EAGVAQSPRYKIIEKRQSVAFWCNPISGHATLYWYQQILGQGPKLLIQFQNNGVVDDSQLPKDRFSAERLKGVDSTLKIQPAKLEDSAVYLCASSLDPTSGRERTDTQYFGPGTRLTVL.

This clonotype was observed at least ten times. The chain carries TRBV6-1 and TRBJ2-7, with 9 bases lining up with TRBD2. CDR1 is MNHNS, CDR2 SASEGT, per germline. This CDR3 spans 15 amino acids. V dropped 6 bases and J dropped 3; count of bases not matched to a gene: 9. DNA of the CDR3: TGTGCCAGCAGGATTAGCGGGAGCCAGAACTACGAGCAGTACTTC. Amino acids: CASRISGSQNYEQYF.

In its sample, this clonotype was seen many times. The chain links TRBV10-2 to TRBJ2-6, with D uncertain. This CDR3 is 13 amino acids long. Germline CDR1 is WSHSY and CDR2 is SAAADI. V dropped 3 bases and J dropped 3 bases, with 3 bases sitting between them. In DNA form, the CDR3 reads TGCGCCAGCAGTGAAAGTGGGGCCAACGTCCTGACTTTC. Its translation: CASSESGANVLTF.

This clonotype was seen ten or more times. This chain links TRBV28 with TRBJ2-3, with 14 bases that match TRBD2. The CDR3 contains 15 residues. The V gene's germline CDR1 is MDHEN and CDR2 SYDVKM. Germline trimming cut 6 bases from V and 4 bases from J; bases unmatched to any gene: 3. The CDR3 DNA sequence: TGTGCCAGCAGCCGACTAGCGGGAGGGCCAGATACGCAGTATTTT. Its translation is CASSRLAGGPDTQYF.

This clonotype was found many times. The genes are TRBV7-2 and TRBJ1-5; possibly TRBD1 for D (6 bases). V lost 3 bases and J lost 11, with 11 bases in between. CDR3 length: 12 residues. Germline-derived CDR1 and CDR2 are SGHTA and FQGNSA. CDR3 region: CASSLDRVAQHF. The CDR3 nucleotides read TGTGCCAGCAGCTTGGACAGAGTGGCCCAGCATTTT.

The J gene is TRBJ1-3, the V gene TRBV25-1; no firm D call. The CDR3 totals 14 residues. V was trimmed by 8 bases and J by 0 bases, leaving 11 bases between them. Per germline, CDR1 MGHDK and CDR2 SYGVNS. This CDR3 reads CASGGLTSGNTIYF. DNA of the CDR3: TGTGCCAGCGGAGGCCTAACCTCTGGAAACACCATATATTTT. Using reference TRBV25-1 and TRBJ1-3 for the parts outside the CDR3, the full variable domain is EADIYQTPRYLVIGTGKKITLECSQTMGHDKMYWYQQDPGMELHLIHYSYGVNSTEKGDLSSESTVSRIRTEHFPLTLESARPSHTSQYLCASGGLTSGNTIYFGEGSWLTVV.